Given below is one TCR beta chain in context. The antigen is undetermined. This record comes from a study of siplizumab effects on memory and regulatory T cells. This CDR3 has 13 residues. In germline, CDR1 is SNHLY, CDR2 FYNNEI. In a few donor pairs, unstimulated naive, memory, effector memory and TEMRA subsets were sequenced. The study's findings and limits: The average Treg-derived proportion among mappable alloreactive CD4+ clones was 68.8% with siplizumab versus roughly 30% in controls. The apparent diversity of naive T cells exceeded that of memory cells, and naive T cells seemed to make a major contribution to the alloresponse.

Each sample yielded about 9.9 x 10^4 assayed TCR templates. Profiled with immunoSEQ multiplex PCR; TCRdb holds only in-frame clones, not every one. The sample has tens of thousands of clones, around 90% seen once. This chain connects TRBV2 to TRBJ2-5; D ambiguous. The end of the DNA is better explained by TRBJ2-7, so the J call may be wrong. This clonotype was obtained from a human donor in good health. The sequenced material came from naive CD4+ T cells sorted from blood. The CDR3 here is CASSEAGTYEQYF. CDR3 bases: TGTGCCAGCAGTGAAGCTGGCACCTACGAGCAGTACTTC.